The sequence of this T cell receptor beta chain was determined in a study of blood T cells in healthy people across ages. Study-wide background: When template switching was applied, about one barcoded beta molecule was captured per two T cells. Study outcomes and limitations: A strong correlation between TCR beta diversity and naive T cell percentage was seen.

V dropped 5 bases and J dropped 4 bases, with 11 bases sitting between them. Germline-derived CDR1 and CDR2 are SEHNR and FQNEAQ (reference sequence). This CDR3 comprises 13 residues. Concerning this clonotype: What it binds is unknown.

A second PCR of about 7 to 12 cycles used a sample-barcoded 5' primer and a J-beta primer mix. TCRdb redid the calling of the 5' RACE reads with MiXCR, one entry per CDR3 protein. The sample includes under 1,000,000 distinct CDR3 sequences, under 40% of them seen just once. The TCR sequence derives from a man younger than 30 in good health. The chain employs TRBV7-9 and TRBJ1-1; no clear D gene. The sample comprised blood. CDR3 in amino acids: CASSVGVVTEAFF. The CDR3 nucleotides read TGTGCCAGCAGCGTCGGGGTAGTCACTGAAGCTTTCTTT. Drawing the rest from reference TRBV7-9 and TRBJ1-1, the complete variable domain is DTGVSQNPRHKITKRGQNVTFRCDPISEHNRLYWYRQTLGQGPEFLTYFQNEAQLEKSRLLSDRFSAERPKGSFSTLEIQRTEQGDSAMYLCASSVGVVTEAFFGQGTRLTVV.